The source of this T cell receptor beta chain is a study of multiple sclerosis patients with progressive multifocal leukoencephalopathy. This clone has more than one count but fewer than ten. Its antigen is still unknown. Sequenced by immunoSEQ multiplex PCR; TCRdb stores in-frame clones only, minus some. Of some 28,000 clones detected, 90% appear once; the ten largest clones hold approximately 1.4%. As for time point: around 13 months of natalizumab therapy. Longitudinal control samples came from natalizumab-treated multiple sclerosis patients without PML. Germline values: CDR1 SGHRS, CDR2 YFSETQ. Trimming shortened V by 0 bases and J by 10 bases, and 7 bases separated the two germline ends. The CDR3 sequence is 11 residues long. Whole-study findings and limits: Findings may reflect JC virus infection or just general immunocompromise. Expanded clones at PML onset predated and persisted through natalizumab therapy. TRBV and TRBJ usage showed no common pattern when PML developed.

This specimen was PBMCs, taken from a patient treated with natalizumab. This TCR was sampled from a human donor with multiple sclerosis. The chain carries TRBV5-1 and TRBJ1-1, with D unclear. The CDR3 DNA follows: TGCGCCAGCAGCTTGGATGGTCGAGCTTTCTTT. The encoded protein is CASSLDGRAFF.